The 7 T cell receptor beta chains below all came from one sample that was sequenced in a study of blood T cell repertoires in COVID-19 (TCRdb year 2020). The library came from the immunoSEQ multiplex PCR assay. Sourced from immuneACCESS, this table was stored by TCRdb with only in-frame sequences that have V and J called. A share of the clones is absent; for the studies checked, an unresolved V gene accounts for under half, and the remainder has no known explanation. This sample is represented by some 250,000 clones; roughly 88% of them were singletons. The top ten hold less than 2.5% of the sample. The sample comprised PBMCs or T cells enriched from blood (not recorded which). These receptors came from a woman in her fifties or sixties who had recovered from COVID-19.

The chain has TRBV2 and TRBJ2-7; 8 bases agree with TRBD2. The CDR3 length is 14 residues. V trimming: 4 bases; J trimming: 2 bases; junction bases outside the gene matches: 4. In germline, CDR1 is SNHLY, CDR2 FYNNEI. The CDR3 loop is CASSVTSGTYEQYF. CDR3 coding DNA: TGTGCCAGCAGTGTAACTAGCGGTACCTACGAGCAGTACTTC.

The rearrangement links TRBV19 to TRBJ1-3; D may be TRBD1 (5 bases). Between the trimmed V and J ends, which lost 1 base and 0 bases, there was a span of 13 bases. The germline V gene has CDR1 LNHDA and CDR2 SQIVND (reference sequence). CDR3 length: 17 amino acids. The CDR3 DNA follows: TGTGCCAGTAGTATAGGGGGCAGGACGAGCTCTGGAAACACCATATATTTT. It codes for CASSIGGRTSSGNTIYF.

In this sample, this clone turned up once. This chain connects TRBV10-2 to TRBJ1-4; TRBD1 matches 9 bases. The CDR3 is made up of 13 amino acids. J gave up 10 bases and V 6 bases, and 6 bases lay outside the gene matches. CDR1 is WSHSY, CDR2 SAAADI, per germline. CDR3 sequence: CASSVGTGRKLFF. CDR3 in DNA: TGCGCCAGCAGCGTCGGGACAGGGCGAAAACTGTTTTTT.

The rearrangement links TRBV18 to TRBJ2-3; TRBD2 agrees at 8 bases. The CDR3 runs 16 residues. Losses at the gene ends were 6 bases for V and 2 bases for J; bases not matched to a gene: 10. Germline loops: CDR1 KGHSH, CDR2 LQKENI. The CDR3 DNA follows: TGTGCCAGCTCTCCGAAAGGGACTAGTCCCACAGATACGCAGTATTTT. Amino acid sequence: CASSPKGTSPTDTQYF.

This sequence joins TRBV6-5 and TRBJ1-1; no clear D. The CDR3 has 14 residues. V was clipped by 1 base and J by 5 bases, with 11 bases between them. Germline lookup yields CDR1 MNHEY and CDR2 SVGAGI. The CDR3 is CASSYFLGQTEAFF. The CDR3 DNA follows: TGTGCCAGCAGTTACTTTCTTGGGCAGACTGAAGCTTTCTTT.

This sequence joins TRBV6-4 and TRBJ1-1; tentative D call: TRBD1 (6 bases). CDR3 length: 15 amino acids. The germline V gene has CDR1 MRHNA and CDR2 SNTAGT. The germline V and J ends were trimmed by 2 bases and 1 base, with 11 bases remaining between them. The CDR3 is CASSDGQGTNTEAFF. The DNA for the CDR3 is TGTGCCAGCAGTGACGGGCAGGGGACGAACACTGAAGCTTTCTTT.

This clone has a handful of counts. The chain recombines TRBV19 with TRBJ1-4; perhaps TRBD1 as D (6 bases). This CDR3 is 14 amino acids long. Germline V lookup: CDR1 LNHDA, CDR2 SQIVND (reference sequence). Trimming shortened V by 6 bases and J by 5 bases, and 13 bases separated the two germline ends. CDR3 sequence: CASRLSTGNEKLFF. The CDR3 nucleotides read TGTGCCAGTAGGCTAAGCACAGGGAATGAAAAACTGTTTTTT.